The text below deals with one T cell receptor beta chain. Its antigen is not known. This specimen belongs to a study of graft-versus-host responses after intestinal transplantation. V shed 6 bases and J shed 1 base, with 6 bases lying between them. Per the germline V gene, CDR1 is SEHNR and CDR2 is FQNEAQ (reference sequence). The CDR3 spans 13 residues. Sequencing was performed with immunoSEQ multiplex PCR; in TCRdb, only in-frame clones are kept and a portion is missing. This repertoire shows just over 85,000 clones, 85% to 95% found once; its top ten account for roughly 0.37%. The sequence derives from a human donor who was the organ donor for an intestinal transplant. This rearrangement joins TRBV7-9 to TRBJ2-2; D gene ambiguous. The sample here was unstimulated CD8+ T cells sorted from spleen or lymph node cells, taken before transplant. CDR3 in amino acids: CASRLLNTGELFF. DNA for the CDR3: TGTGCCAGCAGACTACTGAACACCGGGGAGCTGTTTTTT.